These T cell receptor beta chains were read from a single sample in a study of HIV-infected patients and healthy controls. One entry per CDR3 protein results from TCRdb running MiXCR on the 5' RACE reads. The sample records over 15,000 distinct CDR3 sequences, around 7.7% being singletons. Sequencing used blood. Every receptor here comes from an adult in good health. Each CDR3 is given with its conserved first and last residue. D genes are given only for firm matches. Not every row has a clone size; where given, it reads once, few, many or a size class.

v_gene: TRBV12-3/TRBV12-4
len: 13
j_gene: TRBJ1-1
abundance: many
d_gene: -
CDR3aa: CASKQGGVTEAFF
CDR3nt: TGTGCCAGCAAACAGGGAGGGGTGACTGAAGCTTTCTTT

v_gene: TRBV18
len: 12
j_gene: TRBJ1-5
abundance: many
d_gene: -
CDR3aa: CASSASNQPQHF
CDR3nt: TGTGCCAGCTCAGCATCCAATCAGCCCCAGCATTTT

v_gene: TRBV7-2
len: 14
j_gene: TRBJ1-1
abundance: many
d_gene: TRBD1
CDR3aa: CASSLAVGGGPAFF
CDR3nt: TGTGCCAGCAGCTTAGCCGTCGGAGGGGGCCCGGCTTTCTTT

v_gene: TRBV4-2
len: 16
j_gene: TRBJ2-5
abundance: many
d_gene: TRBD2
CDR3aa: CASSQDRGLATETQYF
CDR3nt: TGTGCCAGCAGCCAAGATAGGGGACTAGCGACAGAGACCCAGTACTTC

v_gene: TRBV7-8
len: 16
j_gene: TRBJ2-1
abundance: many
d_gene: TRBD1
CDR3aa: CASSVQSGTGSNEQFF
CDR3nt: TGTGCCAGCAGCGTCCAATCCGGGACAGGTTCCAATGAGCAGTTCTTC

v_gene: TRBV18
len: 14
j_gene: TRBJ1-1
abundance: many
d_gene: -
CDR3aa: CASSPVVGATEAFF
CDR3nt: TGTGCCAGCTCACCCGTCGTAGGGGCAACTGAAGCTTTCTTT

v_gene: TRBV4-3
len: 17
j_gene: TRBJ2-5
abundance: many
d_gene: -
CDR3aa: CASSQGRTVGAKETQYF
CDR3nt: TGCGCCAGCAGCCAAGGTCGGACGGTAGGGGCGAAAGAGACCCAGTACTTC

v_gene: TRBV7-2
len: 16
j_gene: TRBJ1-1
abundance: -
d_gene: TRBD1
CDR3aa: CASSLEGAVMNTEAFF
CDR3nt: TGTGCCAGCAGCTTAGAGGGGGCTGTTATGAACACTGAAGCTTTCTTT

v_gene: TRBV20-1
len: 12
j_gene: TRBJ2-7
abundance: -
d_gene: TRBD2
CDR3aa: CSAKSGVHEQYF
CDR3nt: TGCAGTGCAAAGAGCGGGGTCCACGAGCAGTACTTC

v_gene: TRBV4-2
len: 15
j_gene: TRBJ2-1
abundance: many
d_gene: -
CDR3aa: CASSQDGLSGNEQFF
CDR3nt: TGTGCCAGCAGCCAAGATGGGTTGTCAGGGAATGAGCAGTTCTTC

v_gene: TRBV28
len: 17
j_gene: TRBJ1-5
abundance: many
d_gene: -
CDR3aa: CASSLWRVPQNNQPQHF
CDR3nt: TGTGCCAGCAGTTTATGGCGGGTTCCCCAGAACAATCAGCCCCAGCATTTT